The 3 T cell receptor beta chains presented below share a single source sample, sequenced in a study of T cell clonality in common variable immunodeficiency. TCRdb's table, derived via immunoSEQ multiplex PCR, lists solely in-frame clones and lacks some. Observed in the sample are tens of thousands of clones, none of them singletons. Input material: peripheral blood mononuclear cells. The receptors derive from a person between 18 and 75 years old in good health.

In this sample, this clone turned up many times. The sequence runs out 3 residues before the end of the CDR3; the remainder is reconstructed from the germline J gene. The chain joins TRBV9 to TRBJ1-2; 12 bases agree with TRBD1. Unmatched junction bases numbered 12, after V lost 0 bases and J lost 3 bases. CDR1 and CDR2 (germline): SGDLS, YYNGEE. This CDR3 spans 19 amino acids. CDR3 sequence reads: CASSVEFYGDRGLYYGYTF. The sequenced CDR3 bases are TGTGCCAGCAGCGTAGAATTCTACGGGGACAGGGGGCTTTACTATGGC. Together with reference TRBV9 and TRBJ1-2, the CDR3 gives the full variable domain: DSGVTQTPKHLITATGQRVTLRCSPRSGDLSVYWYQQSLDQGLQFLIQYYNGEERAKGNILERFSAQQFPDLHSELNLSSLELGDSALYFCASSVEFYGDRGLYYGYTFGSGTRLTVV.

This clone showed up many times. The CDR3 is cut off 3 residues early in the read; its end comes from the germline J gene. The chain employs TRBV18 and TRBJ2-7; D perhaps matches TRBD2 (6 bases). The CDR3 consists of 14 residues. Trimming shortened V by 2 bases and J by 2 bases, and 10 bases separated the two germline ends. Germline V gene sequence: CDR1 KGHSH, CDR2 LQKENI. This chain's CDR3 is CASSPTTGAYEQYF. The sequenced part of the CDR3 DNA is TGTGCCAGCTCACCAACGACGGGGGCCTACGAG.

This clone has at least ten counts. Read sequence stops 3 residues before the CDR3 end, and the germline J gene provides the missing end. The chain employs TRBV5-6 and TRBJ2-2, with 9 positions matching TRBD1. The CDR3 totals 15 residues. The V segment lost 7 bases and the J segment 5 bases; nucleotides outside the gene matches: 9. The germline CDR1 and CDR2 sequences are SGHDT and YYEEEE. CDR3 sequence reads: CASRTGGVWTGELFF. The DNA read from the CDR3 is TGTGCCAGCCGAACAGGGGGCGTGTGGACCGGGGAG.